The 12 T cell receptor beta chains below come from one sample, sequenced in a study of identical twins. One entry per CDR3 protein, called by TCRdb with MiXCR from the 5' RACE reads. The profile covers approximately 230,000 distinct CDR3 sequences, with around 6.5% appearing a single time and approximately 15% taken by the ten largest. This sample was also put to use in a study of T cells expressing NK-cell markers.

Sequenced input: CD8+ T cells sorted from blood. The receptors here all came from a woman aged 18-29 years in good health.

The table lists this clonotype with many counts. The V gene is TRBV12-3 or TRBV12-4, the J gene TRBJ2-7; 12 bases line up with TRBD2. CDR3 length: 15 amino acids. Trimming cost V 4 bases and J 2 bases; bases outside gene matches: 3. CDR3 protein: CASSWTSGVPYEQYF. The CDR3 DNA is TGTGCCAGCAGTTGGACTAGCGGGGTCCCCTACGAGCAGTACTTC.

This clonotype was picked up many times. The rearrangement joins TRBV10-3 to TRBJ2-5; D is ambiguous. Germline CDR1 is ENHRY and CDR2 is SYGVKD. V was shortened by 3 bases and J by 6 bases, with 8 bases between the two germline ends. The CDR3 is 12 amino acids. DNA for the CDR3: TGTGCCATCAGTGAAGTCTACCAGACCCAGTACTTC. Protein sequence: CAISEVYQTQYF.

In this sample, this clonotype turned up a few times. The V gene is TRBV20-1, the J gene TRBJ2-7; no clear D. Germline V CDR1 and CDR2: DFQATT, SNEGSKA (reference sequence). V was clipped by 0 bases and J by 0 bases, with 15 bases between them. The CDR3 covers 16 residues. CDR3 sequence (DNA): TGCAGTGCTAGAGATGTGCGCCAGGTTGTCTCCTACGAGCAGTACTTC. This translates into CSARDVRQVVSYEQYF.

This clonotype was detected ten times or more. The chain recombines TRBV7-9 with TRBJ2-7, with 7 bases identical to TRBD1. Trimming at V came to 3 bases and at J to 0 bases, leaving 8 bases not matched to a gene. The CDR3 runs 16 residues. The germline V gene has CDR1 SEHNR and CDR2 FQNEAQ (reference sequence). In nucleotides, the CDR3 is TGTGCCAGCAGCTTGTTCGACAGGGCGAGCTCCTACGAGCAGTACTTC. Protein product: CASSLFDRASSYEQYF.

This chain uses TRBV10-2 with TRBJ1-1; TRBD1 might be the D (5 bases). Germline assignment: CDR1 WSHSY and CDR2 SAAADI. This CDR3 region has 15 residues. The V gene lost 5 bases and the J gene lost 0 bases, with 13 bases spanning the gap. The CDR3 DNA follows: TGCGCCAGCAGTCCAAGTACGGGGGTGAACACTGAAGCTTTCTTT. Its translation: CASSPSTGVNTEAFF.

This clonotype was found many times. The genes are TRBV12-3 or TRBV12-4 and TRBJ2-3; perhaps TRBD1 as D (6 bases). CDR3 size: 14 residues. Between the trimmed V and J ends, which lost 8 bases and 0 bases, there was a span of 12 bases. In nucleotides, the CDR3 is TGTGCCAGCGGGTGGACAGCTAGCACAGATACGCAGTATTTT. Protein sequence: CASGWTASTDTQYF.

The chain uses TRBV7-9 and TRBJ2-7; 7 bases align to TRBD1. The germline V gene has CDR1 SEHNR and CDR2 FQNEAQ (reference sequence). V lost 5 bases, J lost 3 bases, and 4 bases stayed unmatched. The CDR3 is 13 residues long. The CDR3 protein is CASSGRQGYEQYF. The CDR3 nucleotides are TGTGCCAGCAGCGGGCGACAGGGCTACGAGCAGTACTTC.

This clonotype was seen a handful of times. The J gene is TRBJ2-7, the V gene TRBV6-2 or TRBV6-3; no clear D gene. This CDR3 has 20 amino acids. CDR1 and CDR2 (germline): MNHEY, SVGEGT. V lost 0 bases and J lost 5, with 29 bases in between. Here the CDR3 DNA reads TGTGCCAGCAGTTACTCGTTAGGGTTCGATGAACTCCCCTCTCCGGACGAGCAGTACTTC. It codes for CASSYSLGFDELPSPDEQYF.

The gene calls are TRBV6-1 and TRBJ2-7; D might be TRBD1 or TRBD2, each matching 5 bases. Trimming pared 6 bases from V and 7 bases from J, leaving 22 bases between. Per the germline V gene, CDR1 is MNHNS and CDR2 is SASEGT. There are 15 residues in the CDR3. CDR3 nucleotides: TGTGCCAGCAGCTCGGGACGCGAGAGATCGGGGGAGCAGTACTTC. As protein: CASSSGRERSGEQYF.

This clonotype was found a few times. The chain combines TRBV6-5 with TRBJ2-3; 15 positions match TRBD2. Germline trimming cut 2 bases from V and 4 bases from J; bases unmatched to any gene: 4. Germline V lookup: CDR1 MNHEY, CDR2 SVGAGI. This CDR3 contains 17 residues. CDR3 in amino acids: CASSYLGTSGGSDTQYF. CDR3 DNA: TGTGCCAGCAGTTACCTAGGGACTAGCGGGGGGTCAGATACGCAGTATTTT.

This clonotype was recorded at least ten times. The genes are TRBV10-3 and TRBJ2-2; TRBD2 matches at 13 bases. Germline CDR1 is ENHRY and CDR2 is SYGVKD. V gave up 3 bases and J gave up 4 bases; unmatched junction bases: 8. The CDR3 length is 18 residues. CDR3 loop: CAISDPLAGGPSTGELFF. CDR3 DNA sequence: TGTGCCATCAGTGACCCACTAGCGGGGGGGCCAAGCACCGGGGAGCTGTTTTTT.

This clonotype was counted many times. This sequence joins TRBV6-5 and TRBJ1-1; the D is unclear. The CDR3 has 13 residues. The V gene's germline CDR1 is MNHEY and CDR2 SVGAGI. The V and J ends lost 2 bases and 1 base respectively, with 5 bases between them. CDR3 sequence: CASSYGGNTEAFF. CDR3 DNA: TGTGCCAGCAGTTACGGAGGGAACACTGAAGCTTTCTTT.